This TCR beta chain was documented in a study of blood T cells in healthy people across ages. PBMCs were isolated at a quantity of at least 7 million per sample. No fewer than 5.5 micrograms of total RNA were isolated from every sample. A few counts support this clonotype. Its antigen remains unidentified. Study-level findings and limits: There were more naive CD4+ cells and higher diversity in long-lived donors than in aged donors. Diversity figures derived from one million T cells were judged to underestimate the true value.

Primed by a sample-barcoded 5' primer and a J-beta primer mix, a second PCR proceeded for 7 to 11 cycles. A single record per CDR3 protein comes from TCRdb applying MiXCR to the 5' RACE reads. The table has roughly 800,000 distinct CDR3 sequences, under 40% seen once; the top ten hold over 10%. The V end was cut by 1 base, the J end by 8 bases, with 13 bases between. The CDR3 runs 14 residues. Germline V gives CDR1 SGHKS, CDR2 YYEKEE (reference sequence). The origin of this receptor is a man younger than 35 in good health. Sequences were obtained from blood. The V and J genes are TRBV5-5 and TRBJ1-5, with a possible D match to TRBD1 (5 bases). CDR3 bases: TGTGCCAGCAGCTTGCCCACAGGTGGTGAGCCCCAGCATTTT. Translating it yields CASSLPTGGEPQHF.